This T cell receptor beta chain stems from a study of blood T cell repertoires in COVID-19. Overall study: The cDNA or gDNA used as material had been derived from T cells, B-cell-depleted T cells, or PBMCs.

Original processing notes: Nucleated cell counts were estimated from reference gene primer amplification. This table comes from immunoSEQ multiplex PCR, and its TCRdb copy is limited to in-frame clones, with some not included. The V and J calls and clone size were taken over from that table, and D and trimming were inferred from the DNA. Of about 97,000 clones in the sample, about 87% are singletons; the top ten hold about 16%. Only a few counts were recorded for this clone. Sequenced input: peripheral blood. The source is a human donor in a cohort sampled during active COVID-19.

CDR3 bases: TGTGCCATCAGTGTAAGGGAGGGCGATGGCTACACCTTC. Translating gives CAISVREGDGYTF. The V gene is TRBV10-3, the J gene TRBJ1-2; no definite D call. V lost 4 bases and J lost 6, with 12 bases in between. The CDR3 spans 13 residues. Per germline, CDR1 ENHRY and CDR2 SYGVKD.